This TCR beta chain emerged from a study of T cell repertoires in cytomegalovirus infection (dated by TCRdb to between 2017 and 2020). Regarding the study in general: Because public TCR beta signatures pointed to carriage of CMV infection together with the matching HLA type, the HLA type of each donor mattered for the analysis.

The junction shows trimming of 4 bases on V and 1 base on J, plus 8 bases between the germline ends. There are 13 amino acids in the CDR3, from cysteine to phenylalanine inclusive. Just the 39-base CDR3 DNA is kept, in frame starting at base 1. CDR1 is given as SGDLS and CDR2 as YYNGEE, both from the germline V gene. Note on this clonotype: It lacks a known antigen. It has no much larger one-base neighbor in the sample; base qualities were not kept.

The sequencer was an Illumina HiSeq 1500. TCRdb applied fastp at Q25 and MiXCR to the public reads, then kept only in-frame beta chains. A single entry per CDR3 protein holds the most common genes and DNA from its merged rows. Counted in this sample were 490,000 or so distinct CDR3 sequences; around 10% of them appeared once. The ten largest clones take up roughly a tenth of the sample. The paper's findings and limits, for the study overall: Cumulative frequency of public TCR beta family members discriminated carriers of CMV infection plus the relevant HLA type in this cohort and an independent approximately 370-donor cohort. The ex vivo response was dominated by HLA-C-restricted CMV-specific TCR beta clonotypes, which also provided the single most frequent clonotype in two of eight donors.

This clonotype originated in a human donor in good health (CMV status not recorded). Some clones in this sample may be carry-over from other donors' samples. The sequenced sample was PBMCs. Recombination joined TRBV9 with TRBJ1-1; the D gene assignment is ambiguous. The DNA is TGTGCCAGCAGCTTTCTTCCGAACACTGAAGCTTTCTTT. Translated, this gives CASSFLPNTEAFF.